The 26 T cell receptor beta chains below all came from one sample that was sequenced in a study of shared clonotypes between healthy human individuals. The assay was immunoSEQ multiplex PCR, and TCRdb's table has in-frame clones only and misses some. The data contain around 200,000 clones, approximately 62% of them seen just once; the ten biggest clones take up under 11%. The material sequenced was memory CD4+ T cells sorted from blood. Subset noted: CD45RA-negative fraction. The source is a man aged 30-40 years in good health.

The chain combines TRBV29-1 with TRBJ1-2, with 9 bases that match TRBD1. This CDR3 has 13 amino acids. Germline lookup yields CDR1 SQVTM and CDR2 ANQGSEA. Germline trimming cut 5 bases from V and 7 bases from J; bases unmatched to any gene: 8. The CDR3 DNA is TGCAGCGTTATTACAGGGGGCGGGATTGGCTACACCTTC. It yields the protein CSVITGGGIGYTF.

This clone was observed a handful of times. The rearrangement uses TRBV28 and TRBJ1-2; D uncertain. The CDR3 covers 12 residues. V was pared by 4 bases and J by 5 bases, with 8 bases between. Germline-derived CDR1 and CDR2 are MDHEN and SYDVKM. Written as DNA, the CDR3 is TGTGCCAGCAGTTCCCTGGGATATGGCTACACCTTC. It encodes CASSSLGYGYTF.

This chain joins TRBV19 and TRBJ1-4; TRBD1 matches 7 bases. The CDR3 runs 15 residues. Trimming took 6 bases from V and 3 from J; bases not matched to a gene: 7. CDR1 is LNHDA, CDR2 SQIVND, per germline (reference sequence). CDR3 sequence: CASSTSGTANEKLFF. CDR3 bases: TGTGCCAGTAGCACCTCCGGGACAGCTAATGAAAAACTGTTTTTT. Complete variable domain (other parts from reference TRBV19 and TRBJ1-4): DGGITQSPKYLFRKEGQNVTLSCEQNLNHDAMYWYRQDPGQGLRLIYYSQIVNDFQKGDIAEGYSVSREKKESFPLTVTSAQKNPTAFYLCASSTSGTANEKLFFGSGTQLSVL.

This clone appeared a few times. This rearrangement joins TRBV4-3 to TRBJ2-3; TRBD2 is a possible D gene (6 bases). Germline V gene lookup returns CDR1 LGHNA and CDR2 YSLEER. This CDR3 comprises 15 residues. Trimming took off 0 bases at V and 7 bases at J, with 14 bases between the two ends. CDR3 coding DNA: TGCGCCAGCAGCCAAGAGCCAGGGCGGGGCAATACGCAGTATTTT. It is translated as CASSQEPGRGNTQYF.

The CDR3 coding sequence is TGCGCCAGCAGCTTGGTCGGCCTACTAGAAGATACGCAGTATTTT. Its protein product is CASSLVGLLEDTQYF. J is TRBJ2-3 and V is TRBV5-1; maybe TRBD2 (5 bases). Germline V lookup: CDR1 SGHRS, CDR2 YFSETQ. The CDR3 runs 15 residues. Trimming pared 0 bases from V and 5 bases from J, leaving 13 bases between.

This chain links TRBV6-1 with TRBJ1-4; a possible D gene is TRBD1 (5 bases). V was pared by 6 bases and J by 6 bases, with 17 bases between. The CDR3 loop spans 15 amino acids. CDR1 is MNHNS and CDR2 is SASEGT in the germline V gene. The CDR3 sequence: CASRSSPGRDEKLFF. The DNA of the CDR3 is TGTGCCAGCAGAAGTAGCCCGGGACGAGATGAAAAACTGTTTTTT.

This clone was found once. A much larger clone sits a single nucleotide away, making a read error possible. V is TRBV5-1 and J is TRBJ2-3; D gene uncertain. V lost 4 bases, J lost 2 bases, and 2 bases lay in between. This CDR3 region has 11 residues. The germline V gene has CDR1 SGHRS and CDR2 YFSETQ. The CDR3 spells CASSTTDTQYF. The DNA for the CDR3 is TGCGCCAGCAGCACCACAGATACGCAGTATTTT.

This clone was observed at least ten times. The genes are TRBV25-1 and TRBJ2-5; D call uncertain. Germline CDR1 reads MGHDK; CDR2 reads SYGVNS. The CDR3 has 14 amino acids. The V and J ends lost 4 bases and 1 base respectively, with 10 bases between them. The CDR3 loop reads CASSGHRPQETQYF. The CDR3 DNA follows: TGTGCCAGCAGTGGACACAGACCCCAAGAGACCCAGTACTTC.

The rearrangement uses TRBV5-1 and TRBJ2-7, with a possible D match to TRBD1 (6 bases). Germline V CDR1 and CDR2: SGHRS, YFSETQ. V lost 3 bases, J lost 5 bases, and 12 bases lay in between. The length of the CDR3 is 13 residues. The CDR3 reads CASSSQGSNEQYF. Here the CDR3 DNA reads TGCGCCAGCAGCTCCCAGGGGTCCAACGAGCAGTACTTC.

The CDR3 is CASSFEQGRSAFF. The CDR3 nucleotides are TGCGCCAGCAGCTTTGAACAGGGTCGATCCGCTTTCTTT. The genes are TRBV5-1 and TRBJ1-1, with D tentatively TRBD1 (6 bases). CDR3 size: 13 residues. CDR1 and CDR2 (germline): SGHRS, YFSETQ. The V end lost 2 bases, the J end lost 11 bases, and 16 bases lay between the germline ends.

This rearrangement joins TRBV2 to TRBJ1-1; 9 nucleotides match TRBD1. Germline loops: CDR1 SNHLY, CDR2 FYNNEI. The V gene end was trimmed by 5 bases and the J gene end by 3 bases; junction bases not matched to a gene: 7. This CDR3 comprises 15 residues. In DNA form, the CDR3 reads TGTGCCAGCAGTCTACAGGGGGCAAGGGACACTGAAGCTTTCTTT. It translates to CASSLQGARDTEAFF.

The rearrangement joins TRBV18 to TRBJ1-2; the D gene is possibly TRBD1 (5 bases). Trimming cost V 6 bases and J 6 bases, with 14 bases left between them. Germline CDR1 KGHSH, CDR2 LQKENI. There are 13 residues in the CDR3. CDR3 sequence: CASSTRRGDGYTF. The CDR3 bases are TGTGCCAGCTCGACCCGTAGGGGAGATGGCTACACCTTC. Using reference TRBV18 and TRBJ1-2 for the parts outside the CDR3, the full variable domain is NAGVMQNPRHLVRRRGQEARLRCSPMKGHSHVYWYRQLPEEGLKFMVYLQKENIIDESGMPKERFSAEFPKEGPSILRIQQVVRGDSAAYFCASSTRRGDGYTFGSGTRLTVV.

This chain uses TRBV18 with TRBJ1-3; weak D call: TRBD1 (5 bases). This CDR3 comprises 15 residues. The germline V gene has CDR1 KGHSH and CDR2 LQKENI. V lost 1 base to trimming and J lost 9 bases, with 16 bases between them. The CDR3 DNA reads TGTGCCAGCTCACCACTACACGAAAAAGGGGCCACCATATATTTT. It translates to CASSPLHEKGATIYF.

Here the CDR3 DNA reads TGCAGCGTTGAATCGATGGATACGCAGTATTTT. This gives the protein CSVESMDTQYF. The chain combines TRBV29-1 with TRBJ2-3; D uncertain. Trimming shortened V by 2 bases and J by 6 bases, and 6 bases separated the two germline ends. The CDR3 contains 11 residues. From germline, CDR1 is SQVTM and CDR2 ANQGSEA.

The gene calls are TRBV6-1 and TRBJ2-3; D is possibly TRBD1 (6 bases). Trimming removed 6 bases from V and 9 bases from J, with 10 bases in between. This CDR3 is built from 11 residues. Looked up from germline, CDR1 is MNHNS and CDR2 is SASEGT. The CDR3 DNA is TGTGCCAGCAGCCCGAGGGGGACGCAGTATTTT. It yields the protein CASSPRGTQYF.

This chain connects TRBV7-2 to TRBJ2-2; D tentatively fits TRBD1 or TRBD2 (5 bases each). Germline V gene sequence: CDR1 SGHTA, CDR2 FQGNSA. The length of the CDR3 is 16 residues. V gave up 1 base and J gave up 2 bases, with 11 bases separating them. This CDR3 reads CASSLVGTGNTGELFF. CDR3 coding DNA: TGTGCCAGCAGCTTAGTTGGGACGGGAAACACCGGGGAGCTGTTTTTT.

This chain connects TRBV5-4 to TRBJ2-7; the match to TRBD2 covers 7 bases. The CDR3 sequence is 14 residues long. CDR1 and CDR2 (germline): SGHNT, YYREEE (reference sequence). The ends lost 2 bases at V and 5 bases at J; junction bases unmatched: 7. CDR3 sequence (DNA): TGTGCCAGCAGCTTAGACGGGAGGAGCGACGAGCAGTACTTC. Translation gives CASSLDGRSDEQYF.

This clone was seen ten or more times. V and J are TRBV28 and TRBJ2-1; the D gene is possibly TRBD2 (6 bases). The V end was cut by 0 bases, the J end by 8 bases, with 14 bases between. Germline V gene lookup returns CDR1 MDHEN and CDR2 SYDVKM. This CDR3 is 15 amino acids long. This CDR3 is CASSLWGLQRHEQFF. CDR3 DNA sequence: TGTGCCAGCAGTTTATGGGGACTCCAAAGGCATGAGCAGTTCTTC. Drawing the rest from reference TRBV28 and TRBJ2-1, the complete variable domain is DVKVTQSSRYLVKRTGEKVFLECVQDMDHENMFWYRQDPGLGLRLIYFSYDVKMKEKGDIPEGYSVSREKKERFSLILESASTNQTSMYLCASSLWGLQRHEQFFGPGTRLTVL.

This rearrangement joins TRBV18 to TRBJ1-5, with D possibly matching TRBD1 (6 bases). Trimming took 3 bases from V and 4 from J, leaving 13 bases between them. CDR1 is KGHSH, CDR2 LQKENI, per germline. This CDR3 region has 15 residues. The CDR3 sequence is CASSPRAGVNQPQHF. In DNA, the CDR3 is TGTGCCAGCTCACCCCGGGCAGGGGTTAATCAGCCCCAGCATTTT.

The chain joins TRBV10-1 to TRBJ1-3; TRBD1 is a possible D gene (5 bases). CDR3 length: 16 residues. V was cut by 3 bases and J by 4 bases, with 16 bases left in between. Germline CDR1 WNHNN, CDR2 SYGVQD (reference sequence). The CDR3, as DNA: TGCGCCAGCAGTGAATCTTTTTGGCAGGGCGGAAACACCATATATTTT. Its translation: CASSESFWQGGNTIYF.

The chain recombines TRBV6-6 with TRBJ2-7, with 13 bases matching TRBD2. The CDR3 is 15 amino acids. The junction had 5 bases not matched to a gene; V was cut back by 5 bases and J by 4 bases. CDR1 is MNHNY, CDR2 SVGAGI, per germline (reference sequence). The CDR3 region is CASSPRLAGGYEQYF. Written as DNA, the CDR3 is TGTGCCAGCAGTCCACGACTAGCGGGAGGTTACGAGCAGTACTTC.

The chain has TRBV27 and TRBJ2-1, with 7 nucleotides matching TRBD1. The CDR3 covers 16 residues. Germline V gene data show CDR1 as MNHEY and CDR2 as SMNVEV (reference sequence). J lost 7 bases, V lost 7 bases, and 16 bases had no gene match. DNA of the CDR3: TGTGCCAGCACCCGGGCAGTGGGGACAGCGATTAATGAGCAGTTCTTC. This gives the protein CASTRAVGTAINEQFF.

The CDR3 DNA is TGTGCCATCAGTGACAGGGGCCTTGAGTTCACTGAAGCTTTCTTT. Amino acid sequence: CAISDRGLEFTEAFF. The J gene is TRBJ1-1, the V gene TRBV10-3; possibly TRBD1 for D (6 bases). The CDR3 is 15 amino acids. Germline CDR1 is ENHRY and CDR2 is SYGVKD. V was clipped by 3 bases and J by 4 bases, with 15 bases between them.

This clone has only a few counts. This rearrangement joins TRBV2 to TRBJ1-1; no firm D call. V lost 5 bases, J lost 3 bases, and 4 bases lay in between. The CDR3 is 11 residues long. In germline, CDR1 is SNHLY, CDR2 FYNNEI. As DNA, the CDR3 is TGTGCCAGCAGTAGGGACACTGAAGCTTTCTTT. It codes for CASSRDTEAFF.

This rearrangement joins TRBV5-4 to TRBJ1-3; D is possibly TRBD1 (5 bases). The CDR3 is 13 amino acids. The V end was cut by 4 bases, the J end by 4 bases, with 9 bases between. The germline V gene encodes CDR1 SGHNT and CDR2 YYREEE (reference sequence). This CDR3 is CASSVPGGNTIYF. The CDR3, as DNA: TGTGCCAGCAGCGTCCCAGGGGGAAACACCATATATTTT.

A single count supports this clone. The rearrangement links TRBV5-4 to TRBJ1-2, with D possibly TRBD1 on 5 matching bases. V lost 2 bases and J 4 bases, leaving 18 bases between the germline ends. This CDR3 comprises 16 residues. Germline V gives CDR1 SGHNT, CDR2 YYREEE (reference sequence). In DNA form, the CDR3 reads TGTGCCAGCAGCTTAGGGGACCGATCATTTTCCTATGGCTACACCTTC. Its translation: CASSLGDRSFSYGYTF. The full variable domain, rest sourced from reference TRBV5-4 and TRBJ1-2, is ETGVTQSPTHLIKTRGQQVTLRCSSQSGHNTVSWYQQALGQGPQFIFQYYREEENGRGNFPPRFSGLQFPNYSSELNVNALELDDSALYLCASSLGDRSFSYGYTFGSGTRLTVV.